This is a list of T cell receptor beta chains from one sample in a study of beta chain features in type 1 diabetes. Produced via immunoSEQ multiplex PCR; TCRdb's table is partial and in-frame only. The data contain 200,000 to 250,000 clones, 25% to 30% of them seen just once; the ten biggest clones take up 4%. Source material: central memory CD4+ T cells from blood. These receptors originate from a man aged 25 to 45 in good health. CDR3s include the opening cysteine and the closing phenylalanine or tryptophan. Fields, in order: D gene, V gene, clone size, J gene, CDR3 DNA, CDR3 protein. A D gene is named only where the DNA matches it firmly. Size tells how often a clone was seen (once, few, many) or the class of an expanded clone, and some rows leave it out.

-,TRBV10-3,few,TRBJ2-2,TGTGCCATCAGTGAGGATAGCGGCGGGAACACCGGGGAGCTGTTTTTT,CAISEDSGGNTGELFF
TRBD2,TRBV30,-,TRBJ2-7,TGTGCCTGGAGTGGTGGCCTAGCGGCCTCCTACGAGCAGTACTTC,CAWSGGLAASYEQYF
-,TRBV13,-,TRBJ2-5,TGTGCCAGCAGCTTATCCGGGGAGACCCAGTACTTC,CASSLSGETQYF
-,TRBV5-1,few,TRBJ2-7,TGCGCCAGCAGCTTGGCCCCGATATACGAGCAGTACTTC,CASSLAPIYEQYF
TRBD2,TRBV6-5,-,TRBJ2-7,TGTGCCAGCAGTTACCCTGGCGGGGGGACCGAGCAGTACTTC,CASSYPGGGTEQYF
-,TRBV30,-,TRBJ1-1,TGTGCCTGGAGTGGAGGATCCCTTATCGCTGAAGCTTTCTTT,CAWSGGSLIAEAFF
-,TRBV6-5,-,TRBJ2-7,TGTGCCAGCAGTACGGCCGAGGGGGGTGAGCAGTACTTC,CASSTAEGGEQYF
-,TRBV2,once,TRBJ2-1,TGTGCCAGCAGTGGGGAAACTGAGCAGTTCTTC,CASSGETEQFF
-,TRBV7-9,-,TRBJ1-2,TGTGCCAGCAGCTCCGACAGTTATGGCTACACCTTC,CASSSDSYGYTF
-,TRBV7-2,-,TRBJ2-7,TGTGCCAGCAGCTTAGTCCTAGCTCGCGACGAGCAGTACTTC,CASSLVLARDEQYF
-,TRBV10-1,few,TRBJ2-5,TGCGCCAGCAGCGCTGGTACCTTTAGCCAAGAGACCCAGTACTTC,CASSAGTFSQETQYF
TRBD2,TRBV30,few,TRBJ2-1,TGTGCCTGGAGTGTAGAGGTAGCGGGGGCCGACTACAATGAGCAGTTCTTC,CAWSVEVAGADYNEQFF
-,TRBV6-5,few,TRBJ1-3,TGTGCCAGCAGTTACTCGGGCGAACGGCACATATATTTT,CASSYSGERHIYF
TRBD1,TRBV10-3,-,TRBJ2-5,TGTGCCATCAGTGAGTCGTTGACAGGGTCAGAGACCCAGTACTTC,CAISESLTGSETQYF
-,TRBV7-2,-,TRBJ2-7,TGTGCCAGCAGCTTCCAGGACGGTTCCTACGAGCAGTACTTC,CASSFQDGSYEQYF
-,TRBV7-2,few,TRBJ2-1,TGTGCCAGCAGCTTTAAAAATGAGCAGTTCTTC,CASSFKNEQFF
TRBD2,TRBV9,once,TRBJ2-1,TGTGCCAGCAGCGTAGTTAGCGGGAGGGGTGAGCAGTTCTTC,CASSVVSGRGEQFF
TRBD2,TRBV19,-,TRBJ2-5,TGTGCCAGTAGTTTACTAGCGGACCCTGCTGTAGAGACCCAGTACTTC,CASSLLADPAVETQYF
-,TRBV7-2,few,TRBJ2-5,TGTGCCAGCAGCTTAGCTAGTGGTGAGACCCAGTACTTC,CASSLASGETQYF
-,TRBV7-9,many,TRBJ2-1,TGTGCCAGCAGCTTAATGGGTTCGGCCTACAATGAGCAGTTCTTC,CASSLMGSAYNEQFF
-,TRBV29-1,few,TRBJ2-1,TGCAGCGTTGAAGACAGGACTCTACGGACCTCCCAGGATGAGCAGTTCTTC,CSVEDRTLRTSQDEQFF
TRBD1,TRBV27,-,TRBJ2-5,TGTGCCAGCAGTTTCAACAGGGGAGAGACCCAGTACTTC,CASSFNRGETQYF